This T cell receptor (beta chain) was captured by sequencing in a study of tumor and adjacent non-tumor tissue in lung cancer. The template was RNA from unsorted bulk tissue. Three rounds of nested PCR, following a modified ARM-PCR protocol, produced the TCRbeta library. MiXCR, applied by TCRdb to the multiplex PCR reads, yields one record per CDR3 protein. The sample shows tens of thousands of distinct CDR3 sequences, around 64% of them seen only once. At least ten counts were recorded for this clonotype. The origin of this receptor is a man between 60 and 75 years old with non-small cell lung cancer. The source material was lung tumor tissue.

CDR3 bases: TGTGCCAGCAGCCGGAATTCGGGCAGGGGACACTATGGCTACACCTTC. Translated: CASSRNSGRGHYGYTF. This sequence joins TRBV7-9 and TRBJ1-2; possible D gene TRBD1, 6 bases. The V gene's germline CDR1 is SEHNR and CDR2 FQNEAQ (reference sequence). V lost 5 bases, J lost 3 bases, and 19 bases lay in between. The CDR3 extends over 16 amino acids.